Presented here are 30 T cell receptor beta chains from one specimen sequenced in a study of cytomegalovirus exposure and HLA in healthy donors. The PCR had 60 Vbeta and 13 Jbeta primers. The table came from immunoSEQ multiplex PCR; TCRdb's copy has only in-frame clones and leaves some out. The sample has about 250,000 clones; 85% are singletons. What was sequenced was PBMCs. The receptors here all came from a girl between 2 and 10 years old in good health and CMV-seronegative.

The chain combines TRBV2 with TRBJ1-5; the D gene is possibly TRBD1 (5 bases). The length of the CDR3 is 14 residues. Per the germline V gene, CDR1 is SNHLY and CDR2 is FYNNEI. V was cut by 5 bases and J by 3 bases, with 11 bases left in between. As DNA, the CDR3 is TGTGCCAGCAGTAGAGGACATCCCAATCAGCCCCAGCATTTT. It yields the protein CASSRGHPNQPQHF.

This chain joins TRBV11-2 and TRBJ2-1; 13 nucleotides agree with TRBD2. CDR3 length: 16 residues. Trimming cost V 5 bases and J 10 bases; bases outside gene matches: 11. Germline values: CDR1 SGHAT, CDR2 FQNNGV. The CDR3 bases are TGTGCCAGCAGCCCGCTGACTAGCGGGGGGAGGGGCGAGCAGTTCTTC. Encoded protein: CASSPLTSGGRGEQFF. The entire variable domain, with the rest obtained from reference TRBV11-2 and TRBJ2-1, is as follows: EAGVAQSPRYKIIEKRQSVAFWCNPISGHATLYWYQQILGQGPKLLIQFQNNGVVDDSQLPKDRFSAERLKGVDSTLKIQPAKLEDSAVYLCASSPLTSGGRGEQFFGPGTRLTVL.

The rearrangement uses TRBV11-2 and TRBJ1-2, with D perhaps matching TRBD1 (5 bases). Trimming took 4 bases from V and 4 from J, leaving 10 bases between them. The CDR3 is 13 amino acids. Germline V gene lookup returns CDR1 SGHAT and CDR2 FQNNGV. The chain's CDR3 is CASSSDSSYGYTF. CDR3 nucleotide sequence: TGTGCCAGCAGCTCCGACAGCAGCTATGGCTACACCTTC.

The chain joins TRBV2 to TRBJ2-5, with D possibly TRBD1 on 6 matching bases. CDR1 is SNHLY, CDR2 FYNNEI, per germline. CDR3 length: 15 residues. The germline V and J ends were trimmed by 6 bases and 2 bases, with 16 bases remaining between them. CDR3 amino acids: CASSEKTGRQETQYF. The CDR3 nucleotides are TGTGCCAGCAGCGAGAAAACAGGGCGGCAAGAGACCCAGTACTTC.

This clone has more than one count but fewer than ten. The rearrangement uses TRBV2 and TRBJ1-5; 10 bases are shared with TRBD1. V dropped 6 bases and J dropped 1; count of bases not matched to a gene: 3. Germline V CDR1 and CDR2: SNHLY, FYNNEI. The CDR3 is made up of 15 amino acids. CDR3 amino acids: CASRKDRGSNQPQHF. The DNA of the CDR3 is TGTGCCAGCAGGAAGGACAGGGGGAGCAATCAGCCCCAGCATTTT.

In DNA, the CDR3 is TGTGCCAGCAGTGAAGGGGAACTAGCGGGATCAGATACGCAGTATTTT. Protein sequence: CASSEGELAGSDTQYF. The V gene is TRBV6-1, the J gene TRBJ2-3, with TRBD2 matching 10 bases. The trim removed 1 base at V and 4 bases at J, leaving 5 bases unmatched. The CDR3 contains 16 residues. Germline lookup yields CDR1 MNHNS and CDR2 SASEGT.

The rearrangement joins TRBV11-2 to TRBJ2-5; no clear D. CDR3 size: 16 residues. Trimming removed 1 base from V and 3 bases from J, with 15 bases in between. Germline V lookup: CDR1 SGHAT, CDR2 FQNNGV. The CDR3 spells CASSLAPGSWEETQYF. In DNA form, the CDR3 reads TGTGCCAGCAGCTTAGCGCCAGGCTCCTGGGAAGAGACCCAGTACTTC. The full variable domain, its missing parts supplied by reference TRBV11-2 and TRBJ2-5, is EAGVAQSPRYKIIEKRQSVAFWCNPISGHATLYWYQQILGQGPKLLIQFQNNGVVDDSQLPKDRFSAERLKGVDSTLKIQPAKLEDSAVYLCASSLAPGSWEETQYFGPGTRLLVL.

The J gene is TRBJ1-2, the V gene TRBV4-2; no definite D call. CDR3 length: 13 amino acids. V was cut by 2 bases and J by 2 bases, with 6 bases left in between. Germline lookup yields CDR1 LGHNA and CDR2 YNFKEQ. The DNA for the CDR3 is TGTGCCAGCAGCCAATCTTCGAACTATGGCTACACCTTC. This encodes CASSQSSNYGYTF.

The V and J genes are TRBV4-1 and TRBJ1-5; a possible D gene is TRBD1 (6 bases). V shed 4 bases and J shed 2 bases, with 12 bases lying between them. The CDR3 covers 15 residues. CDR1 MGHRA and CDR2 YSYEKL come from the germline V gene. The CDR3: CASSRTALGNQPQHF. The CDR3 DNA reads TGCGCCAGCAGCCGGACAGCACTGGGCAATCAGCCCCAGCATTTT.

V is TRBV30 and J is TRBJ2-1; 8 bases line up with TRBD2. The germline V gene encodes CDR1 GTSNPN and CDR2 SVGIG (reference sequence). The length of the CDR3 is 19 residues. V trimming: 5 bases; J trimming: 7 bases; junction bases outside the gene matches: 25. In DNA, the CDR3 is TGTGCCTGGGCGTCTCTGGCGGGGGGCCCGCGCAGCGCTAGGAATGAGCAGTTCTTC. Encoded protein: CAWASLAGGPRSARNEQFF.

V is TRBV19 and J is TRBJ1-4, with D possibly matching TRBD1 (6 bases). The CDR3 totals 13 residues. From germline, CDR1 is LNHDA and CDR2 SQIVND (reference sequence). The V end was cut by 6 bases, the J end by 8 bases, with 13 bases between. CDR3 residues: CASSRGGKEKLFF. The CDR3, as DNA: TGTGCCAGTAGCCGAGGGGGTAAGGAAAAACTGTTTTTT.

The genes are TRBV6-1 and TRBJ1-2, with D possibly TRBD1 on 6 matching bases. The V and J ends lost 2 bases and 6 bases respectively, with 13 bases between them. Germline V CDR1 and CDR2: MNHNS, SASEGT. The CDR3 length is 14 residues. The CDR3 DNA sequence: TGTGCCAGCAGTGAACGGACAGAAAACGATGGCTACACCTTC. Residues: CASSERTENDGYTF.

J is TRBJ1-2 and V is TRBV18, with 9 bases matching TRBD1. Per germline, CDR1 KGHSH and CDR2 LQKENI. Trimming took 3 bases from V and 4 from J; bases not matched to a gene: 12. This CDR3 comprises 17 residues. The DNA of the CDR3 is TGTGCCAGCTCACCGTCCCGGGACAGGGCCCCATCCTATGGCTACACCTTC. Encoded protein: CASSPSRDRAPSYGYTF.

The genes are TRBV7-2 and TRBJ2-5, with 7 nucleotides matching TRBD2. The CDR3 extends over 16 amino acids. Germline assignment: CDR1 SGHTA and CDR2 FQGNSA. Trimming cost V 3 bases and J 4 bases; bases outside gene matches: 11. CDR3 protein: CASSFQLASGVETQYF. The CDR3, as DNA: TGTGCCAGCAGCTTCCAACTGGCTAGCGGAGTAGAGACCCAGTACTTC.

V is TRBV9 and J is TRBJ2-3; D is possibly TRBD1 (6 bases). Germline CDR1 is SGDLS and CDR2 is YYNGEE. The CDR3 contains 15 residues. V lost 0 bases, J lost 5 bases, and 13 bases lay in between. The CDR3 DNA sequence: TGTGCCAGCAGCGTAGCAGGGGACCGAGGAGATACGCAGTATTTT. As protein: CASSVAGDRGDTQYF.

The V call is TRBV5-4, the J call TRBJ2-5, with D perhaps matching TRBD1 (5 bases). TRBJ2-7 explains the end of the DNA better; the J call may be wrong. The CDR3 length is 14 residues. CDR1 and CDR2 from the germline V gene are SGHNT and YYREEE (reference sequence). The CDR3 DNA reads TGTGCCAGCTCCACTGACAGAGTTGCCTACGAGCAGTACTTC. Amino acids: CASSTDRVAYEQYF.

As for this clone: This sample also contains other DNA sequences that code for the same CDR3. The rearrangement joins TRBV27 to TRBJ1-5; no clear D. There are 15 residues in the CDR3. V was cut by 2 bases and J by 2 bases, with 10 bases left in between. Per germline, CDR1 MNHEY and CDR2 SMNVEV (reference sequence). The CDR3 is CASSLTGLGNQPQHF. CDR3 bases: TGTGCCAGCAGTTTAACGGGGTTAGGCAATCAGCCCCAGCATTTT.

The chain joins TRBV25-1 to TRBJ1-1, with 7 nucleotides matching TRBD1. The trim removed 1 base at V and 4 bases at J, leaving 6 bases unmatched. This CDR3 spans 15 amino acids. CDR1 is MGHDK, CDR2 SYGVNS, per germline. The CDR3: CASSELRQGSTEAFF. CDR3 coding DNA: TGTGCCAGCAGTGAATTGCGACAGGGAAGCACTGAAGCTTTCTTT. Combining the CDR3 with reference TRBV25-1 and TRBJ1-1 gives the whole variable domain EADIYQTPRYLVIGTGKKITLECSQTMGHDKMYWYQQDPGMELHLIHYSYGVNSTEKGDLSSESTVSRIRTEHFPLTLESARPSHTSQYLCASSELRQGSTEAFFGQGTRLTVV.

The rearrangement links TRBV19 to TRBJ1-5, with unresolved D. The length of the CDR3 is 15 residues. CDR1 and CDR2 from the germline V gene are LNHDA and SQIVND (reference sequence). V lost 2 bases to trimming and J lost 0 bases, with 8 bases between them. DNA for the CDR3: TGTGCCAGTAGTATACTGTCCCTTAGCAATCAGCCCCAGCATTTT. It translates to CASSILSLSNQPQHF. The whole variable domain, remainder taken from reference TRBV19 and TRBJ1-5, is DGGITQSPKYLFRKEGQNVTLSCEQNLNHDAMYWYRQDPGQGLRLIYYSQIVNDFQKGDIAEGYSVSREKKESFPLTVTSAQKNPTAFYLCASSILSLSNQPQHFGDGTRLSIL.

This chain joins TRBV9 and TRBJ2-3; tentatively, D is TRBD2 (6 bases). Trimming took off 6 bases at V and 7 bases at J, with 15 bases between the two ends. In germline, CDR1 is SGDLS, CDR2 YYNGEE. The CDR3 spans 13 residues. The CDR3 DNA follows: TGTGCCAGCATGCGGGATTTCCAGAATACGCAGTATTTT. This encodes CASMRDFQNTQYF.

The CDR3, as DNA: TGTGCCAGCAGTTACTCCCTAGCGGTTTCCTACGAGCAGTACTTC. Encoded protein: CASSYSLAVSYEQYF. This rearrangement joins TRBV6-5 to TRBJ2-7, with TRBD2 matching over 7 bases. Germline CDR1 and CDR2: MNHEY and SVGAGI. This CDR3 is built from 15 residues. V was pared by 0 bases and J by 1 base, with 3 bases of the junction left unmatched.

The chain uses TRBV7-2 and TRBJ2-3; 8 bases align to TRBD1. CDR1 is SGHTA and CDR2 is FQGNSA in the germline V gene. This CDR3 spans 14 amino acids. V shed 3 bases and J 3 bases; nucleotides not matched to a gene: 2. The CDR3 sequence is CASSFRDRTDTQYF. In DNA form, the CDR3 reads TGTGCCAGCAGCTTCCGGGACAGGACAGATACGCAGTATTTT.

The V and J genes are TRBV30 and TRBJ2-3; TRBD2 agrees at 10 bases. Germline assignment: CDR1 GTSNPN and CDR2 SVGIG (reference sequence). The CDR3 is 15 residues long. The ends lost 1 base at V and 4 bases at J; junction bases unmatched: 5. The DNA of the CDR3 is TGTGCCTGGAGTGCGGGAGCGGGGGGGTCAGATACGCAGTATTTT. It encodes CAWSAGAGGSDTQYF.

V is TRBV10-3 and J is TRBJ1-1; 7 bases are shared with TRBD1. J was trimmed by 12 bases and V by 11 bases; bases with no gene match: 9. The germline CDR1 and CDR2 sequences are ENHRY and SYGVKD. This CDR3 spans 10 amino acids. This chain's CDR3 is CAVFGTATFF. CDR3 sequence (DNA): TGTGCCGTCTTCGGGACAGCTACTTTCTTT.

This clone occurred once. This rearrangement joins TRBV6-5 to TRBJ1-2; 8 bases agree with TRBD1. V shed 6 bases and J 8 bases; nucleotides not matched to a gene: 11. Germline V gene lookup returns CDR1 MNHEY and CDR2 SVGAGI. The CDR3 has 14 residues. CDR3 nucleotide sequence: TGTGCCAGCAGGAGACAGGGGAAGAGTGGGGGCTACACCTTC. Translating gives CASRRQGKSGGYTF.

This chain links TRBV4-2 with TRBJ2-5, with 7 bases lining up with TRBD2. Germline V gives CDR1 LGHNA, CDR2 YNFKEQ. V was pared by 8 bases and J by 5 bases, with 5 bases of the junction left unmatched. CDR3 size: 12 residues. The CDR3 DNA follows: TGTGCCAGCTCCGGGGGGTTGGAGACCCAGTACTTC. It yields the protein CASSGGLETQYF.

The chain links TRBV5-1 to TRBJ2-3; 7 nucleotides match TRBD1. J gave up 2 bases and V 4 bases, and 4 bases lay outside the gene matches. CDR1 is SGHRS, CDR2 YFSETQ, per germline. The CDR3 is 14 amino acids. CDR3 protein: CASSVGQLTDTQYF. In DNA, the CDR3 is TGCGCCAGCAGCGTGGGACAGCTCACAGATACGCAGTATTTT.

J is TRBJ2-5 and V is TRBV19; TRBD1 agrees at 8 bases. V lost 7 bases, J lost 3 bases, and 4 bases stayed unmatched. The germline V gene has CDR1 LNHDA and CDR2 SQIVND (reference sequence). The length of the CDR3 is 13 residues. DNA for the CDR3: TGTGCCAGTACCCAGACAGGGGAAGAGACCCAGTACTTC. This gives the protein CASTQTGEETQYF.

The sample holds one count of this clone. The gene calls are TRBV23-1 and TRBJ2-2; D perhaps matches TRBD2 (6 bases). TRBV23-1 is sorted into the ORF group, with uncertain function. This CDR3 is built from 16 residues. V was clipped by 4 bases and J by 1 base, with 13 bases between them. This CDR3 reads CASSPISGENTGELFF. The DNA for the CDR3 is TGCGCCAGCAGTCCGATTAGCGGAGAGAACACCGGGGAGCTGTTTTTT.

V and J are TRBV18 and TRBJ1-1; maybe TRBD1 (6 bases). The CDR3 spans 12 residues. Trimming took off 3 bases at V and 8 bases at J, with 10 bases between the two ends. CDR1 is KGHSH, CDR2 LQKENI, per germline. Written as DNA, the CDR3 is TGTGCCAGCTCACCGGACAGTCCAGAAGCTTTCTTT. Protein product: CASSPDSPEAFF.